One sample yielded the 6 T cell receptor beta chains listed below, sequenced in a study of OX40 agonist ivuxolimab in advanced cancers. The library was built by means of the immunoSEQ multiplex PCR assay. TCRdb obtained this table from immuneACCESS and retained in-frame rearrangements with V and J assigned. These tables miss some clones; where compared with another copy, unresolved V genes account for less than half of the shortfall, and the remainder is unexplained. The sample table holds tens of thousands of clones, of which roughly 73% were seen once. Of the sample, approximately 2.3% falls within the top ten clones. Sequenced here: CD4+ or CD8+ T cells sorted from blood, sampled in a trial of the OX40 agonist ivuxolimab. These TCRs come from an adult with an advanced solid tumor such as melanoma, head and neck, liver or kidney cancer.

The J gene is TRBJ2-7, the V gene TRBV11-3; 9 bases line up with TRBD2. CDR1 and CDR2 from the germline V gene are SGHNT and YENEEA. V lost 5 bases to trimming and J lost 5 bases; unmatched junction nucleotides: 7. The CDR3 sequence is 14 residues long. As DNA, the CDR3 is TGTGCCAGCAGCCGAGCGGGGGGAGCGGACGAGCAGTACTTC. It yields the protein CASSRAGGADEQYF.

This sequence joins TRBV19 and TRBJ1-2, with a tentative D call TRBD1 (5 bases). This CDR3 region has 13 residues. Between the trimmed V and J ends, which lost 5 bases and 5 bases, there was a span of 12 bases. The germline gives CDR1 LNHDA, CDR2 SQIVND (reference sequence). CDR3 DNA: TGTGCCAGTAGTTCGGGGCTCGATTATGGCTACACCTTC. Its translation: CASSSGLDYGYTF.

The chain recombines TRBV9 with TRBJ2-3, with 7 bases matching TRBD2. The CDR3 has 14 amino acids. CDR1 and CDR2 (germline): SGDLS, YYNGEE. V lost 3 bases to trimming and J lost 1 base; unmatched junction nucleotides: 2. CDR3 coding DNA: TGTGCCAGCAGCGCCACTAGCGGCACAGATACGCAGTATTTT. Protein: CASSATSGTDTQYF.

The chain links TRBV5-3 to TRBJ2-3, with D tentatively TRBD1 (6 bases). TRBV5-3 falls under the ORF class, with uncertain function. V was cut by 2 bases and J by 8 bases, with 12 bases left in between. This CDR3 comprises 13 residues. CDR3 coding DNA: TGTGCCAGAAGCTTTAGGACAGCAGGTACGCAGTATTTT. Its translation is CARSFRTAGTQYF.

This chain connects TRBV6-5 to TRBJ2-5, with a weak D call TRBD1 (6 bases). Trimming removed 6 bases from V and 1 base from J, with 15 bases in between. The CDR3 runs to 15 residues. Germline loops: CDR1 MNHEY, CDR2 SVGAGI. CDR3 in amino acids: CASRTRTAAQETQYF. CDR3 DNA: TGTGCCAGCAGGACCCGGACAGCCGCCCAAGAGACCCAGTACTTC.

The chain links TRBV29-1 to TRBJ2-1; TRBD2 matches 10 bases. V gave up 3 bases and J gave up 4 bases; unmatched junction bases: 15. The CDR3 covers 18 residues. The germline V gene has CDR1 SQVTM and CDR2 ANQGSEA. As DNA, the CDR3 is TGCAGCGTTGATCAAGTAGCGGGAGGCACGGGGAGATACAATGAGCAGTTCTTC. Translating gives CSVDQVAGGTGRYNEQFF.